These 25 T cell receptor beta chains share one sample of origin, sequenced in a study of T cells in Graves' hyperthyroidism and ophthalmopathy. From RNA transcripts, TCR beta CDR3 regions were amplified. First-round RT-PCR of the TCR CDR3 relied on the HTBI primer set. TCRdb analysed the multiplex PCR reads with MiXCR anew, one entry per CDR3 protein. The sample has more than 350,000 distinct CDR3 sequences, 15% seen once. The sequenced sample consisted of blood. These receptors were obtained from a woman aged 25 to 45 with Graves' hyperthyroidism.

This clonotype was seen repeatedly, ten times or more. The V and J genes are TRBV12-5 and TRBJ2-3; 7 positions match TRBD2. CDR3 length: 17 residues. Trimming cost V 7 bases and J 5 bases; bases outside gene matches: 18. Germline V gene sequence: CDR1 LGHNT, CDR2 FRNRAP. CDR3 sequence: CASAYLAVAGAGDTQYF. DNA of the CDR3: TGTGCTAGTGCCTACCTCGCGGTCGCGGGAGCTGGAGATACGCAGTATTTT.

V is TRBV5-1 and J is TRBJ2-7; 7 nucleotides line up with TRBD1. The CDR3 is made up of 11 amino acids. Germline V gene data show CDR1 as SGHRS and CDR2 as YFSETQ. J lost 7 bases, V lost 2 bases, and 0 bases had no gene match. The CDR3 reads CASSFRGEQYF. The CDR3 nucleotides read TGCGCCAGCAGCTTCAGGGGGGAGCAGTACTTC.

CDR3 in amino acids: CASSYRVATGELFF. In DNA, the CDR3 is TGTGCCAGCAGTTACAGGGTAGCCACCGGGGAGCTGTTTTTT. The chain joins TRBV12-3 or TRBV12-4 to TRBJ2-2, with a weak D call TRBD1 (6 bases). The CDR3 runs to 14 residues. Between the trimmed V and J ends, which lost 4 bases and 4 bases, there was a span of 10 bases.

This clonotype has at least ten counts. The chain couples TRBV6-1 to TRBJ1-1; 9 bases fit TRBD1. The CDR3 length is 15 residues. J lost 4 bases, V lost 6 bases, and 9 bases had no gene match. Germline CDR1 reads MNHNS; CDR2 reads SASEGT. The CDR3 spells CASSVGTGPPTEAFF. CDR3 nucleotide sequence: TGTGCCAGCAGCGTCGGGACAGGGCCTCCCACTGAAGCTTTCTTT.

This chain uses TRBV10-3 with TRBJ2-1; D unclear. This CDR3 has 12 residues. CDR1 is ENHRY and CDR2 is SYGVKD in the germline V gene. V lost 11 bases and J lost 3, with 11 bases in between. As DNA, the CDR3 is TGTGCCTCCAAGCCCGACTACAATGAGCAGTTCTTC. Its translation is CASKPDYNEQFF.

This clonotype was seen a few times. The chain uses TRBV6-1 and TRBJ2-7; 7 positions match TRBD1. V shed 5 bases, J shed 6 bases, and the junction held 7 bases outside the gene matches. CDR1 MNHNS and CDR2 SASEGT come from the germline V gene. The length of the CDR3 is 13 residues. This CDR3 reads CASSPLPGGEQYF. Here the CDR3 DNA reads TGTGCCAGCAGTCCGCTGCCAGGGGGCGAGCAGTACTTC.

Ten or more counts support this clonotype. This rearrangement joins TRBV6-5 to TRBJ2-1; 11 nucleotides align to TRBD2. V dropped 0 bases and J dropped 4; count of bases not matched to a gene: 8. Germline V lookup: CDR1 MNHEY, CDR2 SVGAGI. CDR3 size: 18 residues. CDR3 in amino acids: CASSYSVGGLAEYNEQFF. The CDR3 DNA is TGTGCCAGCAGTTACTCGGTTGGGGGACTAGCGGAGTACAATGAGCAGTTCTTC.

This clonotype was observed many times. The genes are TRBV28 and TRBJ1-5; a possible D gene is TRBD1 (5 bases). V lost 2 bases and J 3 bases, leaving 17 bases between the germline ends. The CDR3 sequence is 17 residues long. Germline V gene data show CDR1 as MDHEN and CDR2 as SYDVKM. CDR3 sequence reads: CASSLGTATAYNQPQHF. The CDR3 DNA follows: TGTGCCAGCAGTTTAGGTACAGCGACAGCGTACAATCAGCCCCAGCATTTT. Filled out from reference TRBV28 and TRBJ1-5, the complete variable domain reads DVKVTQSSRYLVKRTGEKVFLECVQDMDHENMFWYRQDPGLGLRLIYFSYDVKMKEKGDIPEGYSVSREKKERFSLILESASTNQTSMYLCASSLGTATAYNQPQHFGDGTRLSIL.

This rearrangement joins TRBV20-1 to TRBJ2-5, with a possible D match to TRBD1 (6 bases). V lost 0 bases to trimming and J lost 7 bases, with 18 bases between them. Germline-derived CDR1 and CDR2 are DFQATT and SNEGSKA (reference sequence). The CDR3 has 15 residues. CDR3 nucleotides: TGCAGTGCTAGAGATTTTCCCACAGGGAGTAGGACCCAGTACTTC. Translating it yields CSARDFPTGSRTQYF.

The V call is TRBV20-1, the J call TRBJ2-2; D gene uncertain. V was pared by 3 bases and J by 6 bases, with 11 bases between. The germline V gene has CDR1 DFQATT and CDR2 SNEGSKA (reference sequence). This CDR3 has 13 amino acids. CDR3 protein: CSASRRFAGELFF. CDR3 nucleotides: TGCAGTGCTAGCCGTCGGTTTGCCGGGGAGCTGTTTTTT.

This clonotype was counted at least ten times. This chain uses TRBV28 with TRBJ2-3, with 11 nucleotides matching TRBD2. The junction had 9 bases not matched to a gene; V was cut back by 3 bases and J by 7 bases. CDR3 length equals 16 residues. The germline V gene has CDR1 MDHEN and CDR2 SYDVKM. The CDR3 DNA is TGTGCCAGCAGTTTCCGGGGACTAGCGGTCCATAATACGCAGTATTTT. Its protein is CASSFRGLAVHNTQYF. Full variable domain (remainder filled in from reference TRBV28 and TRBJ2-3): DVKVTQSSRYLVKRTGEKVFLECVQDMDHENMFWYRQDPGLGLRLIYFSYDVKMKEKGDIPEGYSVSREKKERFSLILESASTNQTSMYLCASSFRGLAVHNTQYFGPGTRLTVL.

With respect to this clonotype: The junction departs from the called germline gene at one end, perhaps through a read error. The chain recombines TRBV7-9 with TRBJ2-1, with D hard to call. This CDR3 has 16 residues. Per the germline V gene, CDR1 is SEHNR and CDR2 is FQNEAQ (reference sequence). The chain's CDR3 is CASSLVTLGMYNGQFF. The DNA for the CDR3 is TGTGCCAGCAGCTTAGTTACGTTAGGAATGTACAATGGGCAGTTCTTC.

V usage is TRBV30 and J usage is TRBJ1-5; 7 bases are shared with TRBD1. Losses at the gene ends were 4 bases for V and 3 bases for J; bases not matched to a gene: 6. The CDR3 spans 14 residues. Germline CDR1 and CDR2: GTSNPN and SVGIG (reference sequence). The CDR3 DNA reads TGTGCCTGGACCGACAGGGCCCACAATCAGCCCCAGCATTTT. It codes for CAWTDRAHNQPQHF.

This clonotype was detected many times. This rearrangement joins TRBV13 to TRBJ2-7, with D perhaps matching TRBD1 (5 bases). The V gene lost 1 base and the J gene lost 5 bases, with 15 bases spanning the gap. This CDR3 comprises 15 residues. In germline, CDR1 is PRHDT, CDR2 FYEKMQ (reference sequence). The CDR3 loop reads CASSLEGHLRDEQYF. In nucleotides, the CDR3 is TGTGCCAGCAGCTTAGAGGGTCACCTCAGGGACGAGCAGTACTTC.

The chain links TRBV19 to TRBJ1-1; TRBD1 is a possible D gene (5 bases). CDR1 is LNHDA and CDR2 is SQIVND in the germline V gene (reference sequence). The CDR3 contains 17 residues. V shed 5 bases and J shed 1 base, with 20 bases lying between them. The CDR3 is CASSSLPGTAPNTEAFF. As DNA, the CDR3 is TGTGCCAGTAGTTCTCTACCCGGGACGGCTCCGAACACTGAAGCTTTCTTT.

This clonotype occurred many times. The genes are TRBV6-1 and TRBJ2-1; 14 nucleotides agree with TRBD2. CDR3 length: 20 residues. Germline assignment: CDR1 MNHNS and CDR2 SASEGT. Trimming removed 7 bases from V and 7 bases from J; junction bases left unmatched: 21. CDR3 protein: CASTAGPGLAGEFETNEQFF. CDR3 DNA sequence: TGTGCCAGCACGGCAGGCCCGGGACTAGCGGGAGAGTTCGAGACGAATGAGCAGTTCTTC.

Ten or more counts support this clonotype. This rearrangement joins TRBV12-3 or TRBV12-4 to TRBJ1-1; D uncertain. CDR3 length: 12 amino acids. Trimming left V 6 bases short and J 6 bases short, with 11 bases between. CDR3 DNA: TGTGCCAGCAGCGAAAACCCGTCTGAAGCTTTCTTT. Residues: CASSENPSEAFF.

As for this clonotype: Just one base apart from a much larger clone, this may be a read error. The chain is built from TRBV30 and TRBJ2-4; D is possibly TRBD1 (6 bases). CDR1 is GTSNPN and CDR2 is SVGIG in the germline V gene (reference sequence). The CDR3 covers 13 residues. DNA of the CDR3: TGTGCCTGGAGTGAGGGGGTCAGAAACATTCAGCACTTC. Protein sequence: CAWSEGVRNIQHF.

The V call is TRBV6-1, the J call TRBJ2-7, with a possible D match to TRBD2 (6 bases). Germline V gene sequence: CDR1 MNHNS, CDR2 SASEGT. The CDR3 spans 13 residues. V was clipped by 6 bases and J by 0 bases, with 9 bases between them. CDR3 sequence: CASSWRDSYEQYF. CDR3 nucleotides: TGTGCCAGCAGCTGGCGGGACTCCTACGAGCAGTACTTC.

This clonotype came up a few times. The V gene is TRBV5-4, the J gene TRBJ2-2, with a weak D call TRBD2 (6 bases). The CDR3 is 18 residues long. Trimming removed 3 bases at V and 1 base at J, with 19 bases between. Germline loops: CDR1 SGHNT, CDR2 YYREEE (reference sequence). This CDR3 is CASSWRAARDLNTGELFF. The DNA of the CDR3 is TGTGCCAGCAGCTGGAGGGCCGCGCGGGATTTGAACACCGGGGAGCTGTTTTTT.

In its sample, this clonotype was seen many times. This sequence joins TRBV27 and TRBJ2-5, with 14 bases that match TRBD2. Losses at the gene ends were 5 bases for V and 4 bases for J; bases not matched to a gene: 15. The CDR3 has 19 residues. Germline V CDR1 and CDR2: MNHEY, SMNVEV (reference sequence). The CDR3 DNA reads TGTGCCAGCAGTCCGCCCATCGGGACTAGCGGGAGTCGGGGAGAGACCCAGTACTTC. Amino acids: CASSPPIGTSGSRGETQYF.

Ten or more counts support this clonotype. The chain has TRBV5-6 and TRBJ2-7; possibly TRBD2 for D (6 bases). With 2 bases removed from V and 3 bases from J, the gap between germline ends came to 12 bases. Germline-derived CDR1 and CDR2 are SGHDT and YYEEEE. The CDR3 runs to 14 residues. This CDR3 is CASSLAGSGYEQYF. In nucleotides, the CDR3 is TGTGCCAGCAGCTTAGCCGGGAGTGGCTACGAGCAGTACTTC.

In this sample, this clonotype turned up many times. The V and J genes are TRBV11-2 and TRBJ2-5, with TRBD2 matching over 11 bases. CDR3 size: 18 residues. J lost 5 bases, V lost 5 bases, and 16 bases had no gene match. Germline values: CDR1 SGHAT, CDR2 FQNNGV. The CDR3 loop is CASSPTPASSGRTETQYF. The DNA of the CDR3 is TGTGCCAGCAGCCCCACCCCAGCCTCTAGCGGGAGGACGGAGACCCAGTACTTC. Complete variable domain (other parts from reference TRBV11-2 and TRBJ2-5): EAGVAQSPRYKIIEKRQSVAFWCNPISGHATLYWYQQILGQGPKLLIQFQNNGVVDDSQLPKDRFSAERLKGVDSTLKIQPAKLEDSAVYLCASSPTPASSGRTETQYFGPGTRLLVL.

V and J are TRBV3-1 and TRBJ2-7; 9 bases agree with TRBD2. J lost 4 bases, V lost 0 bases, and 10 bases had no gene match. Germline V gene lookup returns CDR1 LGHDT and CDR2 YNNKEL (reference sequence). CDR3 length: 17 amino acids. CDR3 bases: TGTGCCAGCAGCCAAGATATTGGGCGGGAGGGCCGGTACGAGCAGTACTTC. Translation: CASSQDIGREGRYEQYF.

Many counts were recorded for this clonotype. The CDR3 sequence is CAISESRGANTEAFF. CDR3 nucleotides: TGTGCCATCAGTGAGTCTAGAGGGGCGAACACTGAAGCTTTCTTT. V gene TRBV10-3 combines with J gene TRBJ1-1; the D gene is possibly TRBD1 (5 bases). CDR3 size: 15 residues. Germline CDR1 reads ENHRY; CDR2 reads SYGVKD. V was pared by 0 bases and J by 1 base, with 9 bases between.